This T cell receptor beta chain was obtained from a study of T cells in Graves' hyperthyroidism and ophthalmopathy. Study-level background: Sampling of peripheral blood happened at initial diagnosis, prior to any treatment. Study-level findings and limits: Among thyroid clonotypes expanded above 0.001, most also appeared in blood.

It was RNA transcripts that yielded the amplified TCR beta CDR3 regions. HTBI primers were employed in a first-round RT-PCR of the TCR CDR3. TCRdb reanalysed the multiplex PCR reads using MiXCR and keeps one entry per CDR3 protein. The sample holds fewer than 400,000 distinct CDR3 sequences, 15% to 19% seen once. This clonotype was detected many times. Its antigen is unidentified. V shed 0 bases and J shed 7 bases, with 9 bases lying between them. CDR1 is MNHNY, CDR2 SVGAGI, per germline (reference sequence). There are 13 residues in the CDR3. Blood dates from first hyperthyroidism diagnosis, before any ophthalmopathy symptoms.

This TCR came from a woman younger than 35 with Graves' hyperthyroidism that later progressed to Graves' ophthalmopathy. This chain links TRBV6-6 with TRBJ1-2; no clear D gene. The sequenced sample consisted of blood. Here the CDR3 reads CASSYSMGTGYTF. The CDR3 DNA is TGTGCCAGCAGTTACTCGATGGGAACTGGCTACACCTTC.